This T cell receptor beta chain was found in a study of post-analysis software for immune sequencing data. From germline, CDR1 is SQVTM and CDR2 ANQGSEA. This CDR3 has 13 amino acids. Germline trimming cut 6 bases from V and 2 bases from J; bases unmatched to any gene: 7. As concerns this clonotype: No antigen is known for it.

The library was made from cDNA and included unique molecular identifiers. When roughly 0.85 to 11 million T cells were used, they gave 500,000 or so cDNA molecules. A single record per CDR3 protein comes from TCRdb applying MiXCR to the PCR reads. The top ten clones hold 5% to 6% of a sample with more than 450,000 distinct CDR3 sequences, around a third of them seen once. Findings and limits, study-wide: Four or five TRBV segments were more frequent in patients than controls; TRBV5-6, TRBV5-1 and TRBV20-1 belonged to this group. Strong co-clustering by F measure linked samples that shared a preparation batch.

The TCR was taken from a girl aged 2 to 17 with multiple sclerosis. Sequencing was performed on blood. The chain has TRBV29-1 and TRBJ2-7; 7 bases fit TRBD1. The CDR3 sequence is CSVGTASAYEQYF. The CDR3 DNA reads TGCAGCGTGGGGACAGCGTCGGCCTACGAGCAGTACTTC.